This entry concerns a single T cell receptor (beta chain). Its specificity is unknown. The data stem from a study of T cells expressing NK-cell markers. Overall study: Sorted CD3+CD56+NKG2C+, CD3+CD56+NKG2C- and CD3+CD56-NKG2C+ T-cell subsets were beta-chain profiled. Among eight sequenced donors, seven carried HCMV seropositivity while one was seronegative. Whole-study results and caveats: In a handful of donors, dominant clonotypes made up roughly 25-60.1% of CD3+CD56-NKG2C+ cells.

The CDR3 consists of 14 residues. Reprocessing the 5' RACE reads, TCRdb reports a single entry for every CDR3 protein and omits DNA. Reported are around 550,000 distinct CDR3 sequences; the ten largest clones contain approximately 3.6%. Sequenced material: blood T cells: a sorted CD56 or NKG2C T cell subset, CD4+ or CD8+ T cells, or bulk PBMC T cells (not recorded which). This chain connects TRBV12-3 or TRBV12-4 to TRBJ2-2; TCRdb's D call, TRBD1, is unchecked because there is no DNA. This receptor was obtained from a man aged 18 to 29 in good health. The CDR3 loop reads CASSFATPPGELFF.